The count of the clone carrying this TCR beta chain is one. The record originates from a study of blood T cell repertoires in COVID-19. The CDR3 loop spans 15 amino acids. V gave up 1 base and J gave up 1 base, with 11 bases separating them. CDR1 is SGHNT, CDR2 YYREEE, per germline (reference sequence). The assay was immunoSEQ multiplex PCR, and TCRdb's table has in-frame clones only and misses some. The sample holds under 300,000 clones, about nine tenths seen once. Sequencing was done on a sample of peripheral blood. This TCR derives from a young man who had recovered from COVID-19. The chain uses TRBV5-4 and TRBJ1-1; TRBD1 might be the D (6 bases). CDR3: CASSLNTGWNTEAFF. The DNA for the CDR3 is TGTGCCAGCAGCTTGAATACAGGGTGGAACACTGAAGCTTTCTTT. The full variable domain, its missing parts supplied by reference TRBV5-4 and TRBJ1-1, is ETGVTQSPTHLIKTRGQQVTLRCSSQSGHNTVSWYQQALGQGPQFIFQYYREEENGRGNFPPRFSGLQFPNYSSELNVNALELDDSALYLCASSLNTGWNTEAFFGQGTRLTVV.